Following are 17 T cell receptor beta chains from one sample sequenced in a study of CD8 T cells in Susac syndrome. With random hexamers, roughly 0.5 to 1 ug RNA was reverse transcribed. MiXCR was run by TCRdb on the immunoSEQ multiplex PCR reads, yielding one entry per CDR3 protein. The sample lists 150,000 to 200,000 distinct CDR3 sequences, approximately 96% seen once, with over 0.12% in the top ten. Sequenced input: CD4+ T cells from PBMCs. The receptors derive from a human donor in good health.

The V call is TRBV20-1, the J call TRBJ2-1; TRBD2 aligns across 16 bases. CDR1 and CDR2 from the germline V gene are DFQATT and SNEGSKA (reference sequence). The CDR3 sequence is 18 residues long. Unmatched junction bases numbered 7, after V lost 5 bases and J lost 0 bases. Written as DNA, the CDR3 is TGCAGTGCTGGGGGTGGGACTAGCGGGAGGGGCTCCTACAATGAGCAGTTCTTC. Translating gives CSAGGGTSGRGSYNEQFF.

The chain recombines TRBV23-1 with TRBJ1-1; TRBD1 aligns across 7 bases. TRBV23-1 is an ORF, and what it does is uncertain. The CDR3 loop spans 17 amino acids. With V trimmed by 0 bases and J by 3 bases, 10 bases remained unmatched. The CDR3 sequence: CASSQSRTDRVDTEAFF. The CDR3 nucleotides read TGCGCCAGCAGTCAATCGCGTACCGACAGGGTCGACACTGAAGCTTTCTTT.

Points on this clonotype: An end of the junction differs from the germline gene, which may be a read error. The V gene is TRBV27, the J gene TRBJ2-1, with D tentatively TRBD2 (5 bases). Germline assignment: CDR1 MNHEY and CDR2 SMNVEV (reference sequence). The CDR3 runs 12 residues. The CDR3: CATSPKGDEQFF. CDR3 sequence (DNA): TGTGCCACCAGTCCCAAGGGAGATGAGCAGTTCTTC.

The chain joins TRBV5-1 to TRBJ2-3, with 7 nucleotides matching TRBD1. The CDR3 runs 15 residues. Trimming at V came to 4 bases and at J to 2 bases, leaving 7 bases not matched to a gene. CDR1 SGHRS and CDR2 YFSETQ come from the germline V gene. The DNA of the CDR3 is TGCGCCAGCAGCCTGGACAAGGGGGCCACAGATACGCAGTATTTT. Translated: CASSLDKGATDTQYF. The variable domain in full, with the rest retrieved from reference TRBV5-1 and TRBJ2-3, is KAGVTQTPRYLIKTRGQQVTLSCSPISGHRSVSWYQQTPGQGLQFLFEYFSETQRNKGNFPGRFSGRQFSNSRSEMNVSTLELGDSALYLCASSLDKGATDTQYFGPGTRLTVL.

The J gene is TRBJ1-2, the V gene TRBV20-1, with 9 positions matching TRBD1. With 5 bases clipped from V and 7 bases from J, the junction kept 14 bases outside the gene matches. CDR1 is DFQATT and CDR2 is SNEGSKA in the germline V gene (reference sequence). The CDR3 runs to 15 residues. This CDR3 reads CSALRTGGAGSGYTF. DNA of the CDR3: TGCAGTGCTCTCCGTACAGGGGGCGCCGGGAGTGGCTACACCTTC.

The CDR3: CASSQRGIDQPQHF. The DNA of the CDR3 is TGTGCCAGCAGCCAACGGGGGATCGATCAGCCCCAGCATTTT. This chain joins TRBV4-2 and TRBJ1-5, with D possibly TRBD1 on 5 matching bases. The CDR3 runs 14 residues. The germline gives CDR1 LGHNA, CDR2 YNFKEQ. Trimming cost V 2 bases and J 5 bases, with 10 bases left between them.

The chain has TRBV7-9 and TRBJ2-7; the match to TRBD2 covers 7 bases. V shed 5 bases, J shed 11 bases, and the junction held 9 bases outside the gene matches. Germline V gene lookup returns CDR1 SEHNR and CDR2 FQNEAQ (reference sequence). This CDR3 spans 12 amino acids. The DNA of the CDR3 is TGTGCCAGCAGCCCAACGGGGGGAAAGGAGTACTTC. Translating it yields CASSPTGGKEYF.

This chain links TRBV19 with TRBJ1-5, with 7 bases fitting TRBD1. Germline V gene data show CDR1 as LNHDA and CDR2 as SQIVND (reference sequence). The CDR3 has 18 amino acids. After removal of 8 bases from V and 5 bases from J, the junction contained 21 bases not matched to a gene. DNA for the CDR3: TGTGCCAGTCCTTTTGAACAGGGGACCCCTTGGCAAGATCAGCCCCAGCATTTT. This codes for CASPFEQGTPWQDQPQHF.

V gene TRBV29-1 combines with J gene TRBJ2-7; 9 nucleotides align to TRBD1. Trimming cost V 3 bases and J 7 bases; bases outside gene matches: 7. Germline CDR1 SQVTM, CDR2 ANQGSEA. The length of the CDR3 is 13 residues. The DNA of the CDR3 is TGCAGCGTTGATGGACAGGGGTTCGGAGAGCAGTACTTC. Encoded protein: CSVDGQGFGEQYF.

The chain links TRBV5-1 to TRBJ2-1, with D tentatively TRBD1 (6 bases). The CDR3 sequence is 15 residues long. The germline gives CDR1 SGHRS, CDR2 YFSETQ. V dropped 0 bases and J dropped 6 bases, with 13 bases sitting between them. The CDR3 DNA sequence: TGCGCCAGCAGCTTGGCGGCAGGGGACGTCAATGAGCAGTTCTTC. This sequence encodes CASSLAAGDVNEQFF. The complete variable domain, with remaining parts taken from reference TRBV5-1 and TRBJ2-1, reads KAGVTQTPRYLIKTRGQQVTLSCSPISGHRSVSWYQQTPGQGLQFLFEYFSETQRNKGNFPGRFSGRQFSNSRSEMNVSTLELGDSALYLCASSLAAGDVNEQFFGPGTRLTVL.

CDR3 in DNA: TGCGCCAGCAGCTTGCGGTCCAGGGTAGAGACCCAGTACTTC. It is translated as CASSLRSRVETQYF. V is TRBV5-1 and J is TRBJ2-5; D might be TRBD1 (5 bases). Trimming stripped 1 base from V and 4 bases from J, with 11 bases between. Germline loops: CDR1 SGHRS, CDR2 YFSETQ. This CDR3 has 14 residues.

The chain joins TRBV29-1 to TRBJ1-1; D call uncertain. V lost 4 bases to trimming and J lost 1 base, with 10 bases between them. The CDR3 consists of 13 residues. CDR1 and CDR2 (germline): SQVTM, ANQGSEA. CDR3 in amino acids: CSVARRANTEAFF. In nucleotides, the CDR3 is TGCAGCGTTGCTCGCAGAGCGAACACTGAAGCTTTCTTT.

The chain couples TRBV12-3 or TRBV12-4 to TRBJ2-3, with TRBD2 matching over 8 bases. The CDR3 runs 14 residues. Germline trimming cut 6 bases from V and 8 bases from J; bases unmatched to any gene: 10. CDR3 residues: CASRQTSAEFTQYF. The DNA of the CDR3 is TGTGCCAGCAGGCAGACTAGCGCTGAGTTTACGCAGTATTTT.

CDR3 nucleotide sequence: TGTGCCAGCAGCCCCGGGACAGGGACCGACACTGAAGCTTTCTTT. It yields the protein CASSPGTGTDTEAFF. The V and J genes are TRBV11-1 and TRBJ1-1; 9 bases are a match to TRBD1. V shed 5 bases and J 3 bases; nucleotides not matched to a gene: 7. Germline V gene data show CDR1 as SGHAT and CDR2 as FQDESV (reference sequence). This CDR3 spans 15 amino acids.

The CDR3 DNA follows: TGTGCCAGCTCACCGATAGCGGGGAACCAAGAGACCCAGTACTTC. Its translation is CASSPIAGNQETQYF. The V call is TRBV18, the J call TRBJ2-5, with 8 bases lining up with TRBD2. The length of the CDR3 is 15 residues. Per germline, CDR1 KGHSH and CDR2 LQKENI. V lost 3 bases to trimming and J lost 0 bases; unmatched junction nucleotides: 3.

The chain has TRBV7-9 and TRBJ1-2, with TRBD1 as a possible D gene (6 bases). Germline V gives CDR1 SEHNR, CDR2 FQNEAQ (reference sequence). The ends were cut back, 1 base at V and 6 bases at J, with 9 bases in the middle. This CDR3 has 13 amino acids. DNA of the CDR3: TGTGCCAGCAGCTTAGAGGGGGGCGATGGCTACACCTTC. Protein product: CASSLEGGDGYTF.

CDR3 loop: CASSQSQVYEQYF. The DNA of the CDR3 is TGTGCCAGCAGCCAGAGTCAGGTCTACGAGCAGTACTTC. The V gene is TRBV14, the J gene TRBJ2-7, with unresolved D. Germline CDR1 SGHDN, CDR2 FVKESK. V lost 3 bases to trimming and J lost 3 bases, with 9 bases between them. CDR3 length: 13 residues.